This record covers a single T cell receptor (beta chain). Antigen unknown. Researchers ran the PCR with 60 Vbeta and 13 Jbeta primers. The table came from immunoSEQ multiplex PCR; TCRdb's copy has only in-frame clones and leaves some out. The sample data list some 120,000 clones. The record originates from a study of cytomegalovirus exposure and HLA in healthy donors. Study-level results: Sequence variants that were highly shared formed a cluster that was likely a sequencing artifact. Cytomegalovirus association was assigned to approximately 160 TCR beta chains.

The CDR3 sequence is 21 residues long. Germline V gives CDR1 SNHLY, CDR2 FYNNEI. V dropped 6 bases and J dropped 3 bases, with 30 bases sitting between them. V and J are TRBV2 and TRBJ1-6, with D possibly being TRBD1 (5 bases). Sequencing used PBMCs. The receptor's source is a woman aged 60-75 years in good health and CMV-seronegative. As DNA, the CDR3 is TGTGCCAGCAGCCTGCCATGGCCCCTCGAGGACAAGGCCCTCTATAATTCACCCCTCCACTTT. It yields the protein CASSLPWPLEDKALYNSPLHF.